The 31 T cell receptor beta chains below come from one sample, sequenced in a study of pediatric ulcerative colitis (dated by TCRdb to between 2018 and 2020). The method was the immunoSEQ multiplex PCR assay. The immuneACCESS repertoire file appears here via TCRdb, limited to in-frame rearrangements. These files lack a portion of the clones; in checked studies, under half of the deficit traces to unresolved V genes, and the cause of the others is not known. Within this sample are roughly 64,000 clones, with roughly nine tenths of them counted one time only. The top ten clonotypes cover approximately 3.7% of the sample. Material for sequencing was blood. The receptors come from a boy between 5 and 17 years old with severe ulcerative colitis.

The rearrangement uses TRBV19 and TRBJ1-5; D is unresolved. CDR3 length equals 15 residues. CDR1 LNHDA and CDR2 SQIVND come from the germline V gene (reference sequence). V lost 5 bases to trimming and J lost 2 bases, with 13 bases between them. CDR3 loop: CASSLSFTRNQPQHF. The CDR3 nucleotides are TGTGCCAGTAGTCTGAGTTTCACTCGCAATCAGCCCCAGCATTTT.

The rearrangement joins TRBV11-2 to TRBJ2-3; 10 bases match TRBD2. The CDR3 runs to 16 residues. The V gene's germline CDR1 is SGHAT and CDR2 FQNNGV. J gave up 7 bases and V 7 bases, and 14 bases lay outside the gene matches. CDR3 in amino acids: CASIRGTSGGVNTQYF. The CDR3 coding sequence is TGTGCCAGCATCCGCGGGACCAGCGGGGGGGTAAATACGCAGTATTTT.

The V gene is TRBV5-1, the J gene TRBJ2-7, with D perhaps TRBD1 (6 bases). Germline-derived CDR1 and CDR2 are SGHRS and YFSETQ. V was shortened by 0 bases and J by 3 bases, with 13 bases between the two germline ends. The CDR3 spans 15 residues. This CDR3 reads CASSLGQGRYYEQYF. The CDR3 nucleotides read TGCGCCAGCAGCTTGGGGCAGGGGCGATACTACGAGCAGTACTTC.

The chain combines TRBV27 with TRBJ2-1, with D maybe TRBD2 (6 bases). The CDR3 has 16 amino acids. Germline-derived CDR1 and CDR2 are MNHEY and SMNVEV (reference sequence). The V gene lost 0 bases and the J gene lost 4 bases, with 13 bases spanning the gap. The CDR3 bases are TGTGCCAGCAGTTTATCGGGGAGGCCCGAATACAATGAGCAGTTCTTC. Translation gives CASSLSGRPEYNEQFF.

The rearrangement links TRBV2 to TRBJ2-2; 10 bases are shared with TRBD2. The J segment lost 7 bases and the V segment lost 3 bases, leaving 8 bases of the junction unmatched. The length of the CDR3 is 16 residues. Germline V gene data show CDR1 as SNHLY and CDR2 as FYNNEI. CDR3 region: CASSDRSGRLGGELFF. CDR3 bases: TGTGCCAGCAGTGACCGTAGCGGGAGGCTCGGCGGGGAGCTGTTTTTT.

The table lists this clone with a count of one. The chain combines TRBV12-5 with TRBJ2-5; 7 nucleotides agree with TRBD1. The CDR3 is 22 amino acids. Germline-derived CDR1 and CDR2 are LGHNT and FRNRAP. The V gene end was trimmed by 0 bases and the J gene end by 2 bases; junction bases not matched to a gene: 24. The CDR3 protein is CASGLVLGQPSQFGIIQETQYF. DNA of the CDR3: TGTGCTAGTGGTTTGGTCCTGGGACAGCCCAGTCAGTTTGGGATCATTCAAGAGACCCAGTACTTC.

The chain joins TRBV19 to TRBJ2-1, with no clear D. The CDR3 is 11 residues long. Germline values: CDR1 LNHDA, CDR2 SQIVND (reference sequence). V lost 4 bases and J lost 6, with 4 bases in between. DNA for the CDR3: TGTGCCAGTAGTAGGGGCAATGAGCAGTTCTTC. The encoded protein is CASSRGNEQFF.

The V and J genes are TRBV15 and TRBJ2-4, with D tentatively TRBD2 (6 bases). Trimming took 3 bases from V and 8 from J, leaving 14 bases between them. The V gene's germline CDR1 is LNHNV and CDR2 YYDKDF (reference sequence). This CDR3 comprises 14 residues. CDR3 in DNA: TGTGCCACCAGCAGGACTAGGGGTGTGGACATTCAGTACTTC. Amino acids: CATSRTRGVDIQYF.

The rearrangement joins TRBV7-6 to TRBJ2-7, with D tentatively TRBD1 (6 bases). V lost 3 bases to trimming and J lost 1 base, with 10 bases between them. There are 14 residues in the CDR3. Germline V gene data show CDR1 as SGHVS and CDR2 as FNYEAQ. The CDR3 here is CASSFQGRSYEQYF. For the CDR3, the DNA is TGTGCCAGCAGCTTTCAGGGGAGATCCTACGAGCAGTACTTC.

The chain employs TRBV30 and TRBJ1-1; no firm D call. This CDR3 region has 13 residues. Trimming shortened V by 8 bases and J by 3 bases, and 16 bases separated the two germline ends. Germline-derived CDR1 and CDR2 are GTSNPN and SVGIG (reference sequence). DNA of the CDR3: TGTGCCCGGTCCCTATCTGGGGACACTGAAGCTTTCTTT. Amino acid sequence: CARSLSGDTEAFF.

This chain links TRBV25-1 with TRBJ1-1, with D possibly TRBD1 on 6 matching bases. Trimming removed 3 bases at V and 3 bases at J, with 14 bases between. The CDR3 is 15 amino acids. The V gene's germline CDR1 is MGHDK and CDR2 SYGVNS. The CDR3 region has the DNA TGTGCCAGCAGTGACGGTCTGGGGGCGGACACTGAAGCTTTCTTT. This gives the protein CASSDGLGADTEAFF.

This rearrangement joins TRBV4-2 to TRBJ2-3; 7 bases are a match to TRBD1. The CDR3 covers 17 residues. Losses at the gene ends were 0 bases for V and 2 bases for J; bases not matched to a gene: 8. Germline lookup yields CDR1 LGHNA and CDR2 YNFKEQ. CDR3 sequence reads: CASSQEFRQGATDTQYF. The CDR3, as DNA: TGTGCCAGCAGCCAAGAATTTCGACAGGGAGCCACAGATACGCAGTATTTT.

This clone turned up a few times. The rearrangement uses TRBV6-1 and TRBJ1-5; weak D call: TRBD1 (5 bases). V was pared by 4 bases and J by 0 bases, with 16 bases between. There are 17 residues in the CDR3. Germline CDR1 is MNHNS and CDR2 is SASEGT. The DNA of the CDR3 is TGTGCCAGCAGTGCTCCGGCAACAGGCGTTAGCAATCAGCCCCAGCATTTT. It encodes CASSAPATGVSNQPQHF.

V is TRBV6-1 and J is TRBJ2-5; D remains ambiguous. The V end lost 1 base, the J end lost 2 bases, and 14 bases lay between the germline ends. The V gene's germline CDR1 is MNHNS and CDR2 SASEGT. The CDR3 covers 16 residues. CDR3 protein: CASSEVKWSQQETQYF. As DNA, the CDR3 is TGTGCCAGCAGTGAAGTGAAGTGGTCTCAACAAGAGACCCAGTACTTC.

The chain has TRBV5-1 and TRBJ2-1; D gene uncertain. The CDR3 extends over 15 amino acids. Trimming removed 1 base from V and 3 bases from J, with 11 bases in between. In germline, CDR1 is SGHRS, CDR2 YFSETQ. The CDR3 DNA reads as TGCGCCAGCAGCTTGCCTATGGCCGACTACAATGAGCAGTTCTTC. It is translated as CASSLPMADYNEQFF.

This chain uses TRBV30 with TRBJ2-1; D is ambiguous. Germline CDR1 GTSNPN, CDR2 SVGIG (reference sequence). The CDR3 contains 15 residues. V shed 0 bases and J shed 0 bases, with 9 bases lying between them. CDR3 bases: TGTGCCTGGAGTGTCTTGGGCAGCTCCTACAATGAGCAGTTCTTC. As protein: CAWSVLGSSYNEQFF.

The chain joins TRBV14 to TRBJ2-3; D might be TRBD1 (5 bases). Trimming took off 4 bases at V and 3 bases at J, with 14 bases between the two ends. CDR1 SGHDN and CDR2 FVKESK come from the germline V gene. CDR3 size: 15 residues. The CDR3: CASSPDSSRTDTQYF. The CDR3 DNA sequence: TGTGCCAGCAGCCCCGACAGCTCCCGAACAGATACGCAGTATTTT.

The chain employs TRBV21-1 and TRBJ1-5. TRBV21-1 is a pseudogene locus. The CDR3 spans 20 residues. CDR3 in DNA: TGTGCCAGCAGCAAAGCGCTAACAGAAGTCAGACTCCATAGCAATCAGCCCCAGCATTTT. Translation gives CASSKALTEVRLHSNQPQHF.

This chain joins TRBV5-6 and TRBJ2-2; tentatively, D is TRBD1 or TRBD2 (6 bases each). The germline V and J ends were trimmed by 2 bases and 5 bases, with 16 bases remaining between them. The CDR3 is 16 amino acids. The germline gives CDR1 SGHDT, CDR2 YYEEEE. In DNA, the CDR3 is TGTGCCAGCAGCTTCCCAGGGAGAGGGGGGACCGGGGAGCTGTTTTTT. It codes for CASSFPGRGGTGELFF.

The CDR3 protein is CASSEDAGRYNEQFF. Written as DNA, the CDR3 is TGTGCCAGCAGTGAGGACGCCGGCCGATACAATGAGCAGTTCTTC. The chain combines TRBV2 with TRBJ2-1; D gene ambiguous. Germline V lookup: CDR1 SNHLY, CDR2 FYNNEI. Trimming took off 3 bases at V and 4 bases at J, with 13 bases between the two ends. This CDR3 comprises 15 residues.

The chain joins TRBV2 to TRBJ1-5, with D possibly TRBD1 on 5 matching bases. Trimming pared 6 bases from V and 15 bases from J, leaving 15 bases between. Germline V gene sequence: CDR1 SNHLY, CDR2 FYNNEI. The CDR3 spans 11 residues. CDR3: CASRDGTEGHF. For the CDR3, the DNA is TGTGCCAGCAGAGACGGGACGGAAGGGCATTTT.

The rearrangement uses TRBV6-5 and TRBJ2-1; TRBD1 matches 8 bases. J was trimmed by 12 bases and V by 6 bases; bases with no gene match: 16. The germline V gene has CDR1 MNHEY and CDR2 SVGAGI. The CDR3 loop spans 15 amino acids. CDR3 residues: CASSPGTGPRGLQFF. Written as DNA, the CDR3 is TGTGCCAGCAGCCCCGGGACAGGCCCACGCGGTCTGCAGTTCTTC.

This clone was seen only once. The chain is built from TRBV25-1 and TRBJ2-7; D perhaps matches TRBD1 (5 bases). Germline CDR1 is MGHDK and CDR2 is SYGVNS. Trimming took 6 bases from V and 6 from J, leaving 15 bases between them. CDR3 length: 13 amino acids. CDR3 in DNA: TGTGCCAGCAGAGACGTCGACAGAGGCGAGCAGTACTTC. Residues: CASRDVDRGEQYF.

With respect to this clone: The same CDR3 is also encoded by other DNA sequences in this sample. This chain connects TRBV7-9 to TRBJ2-1; no firm D call. The V end was cut by 1 base, the J end by 4 bases, with 5 bases between. This CDR3 region has 13 residues. Germline V lookup: CDR1 SEHNR, CDR2 FQNEAQ (reference sequence). The CDR3 reads CASSLDSYNEQFF. Here the CDR3 DNA reads TGTGCCAGCAGCTTAGACTCTTACAATGAGCAGTTCTTC.

This chain joins TRBV20-1 and TRBJ2-2; D unresolved. V was shortened by 5 bases and J by 0 bases, with 1 base between the two germline ends. The germline CDR1 and CDR2 sequences are DFQATT and SNEGSKA (reference sequence). CDR3 length: 11 residues. The CDR3 DNA is TGCAGTGCTGCGAACACCGGGGAGCTGTTTTTT. This codes for CSAANTGELFF.

The V gene is TRBV6-1, the J gene TRBJ1-5; 7 bases are a match to TRBD1. J gave up 6 bases and V 0 bases, and 8 bases lay outside the gene matches. Germline CDR1 MNHNS, CDR2 SASEGT. The CDR3 is 16 amino acids. CDR3 nucleotide sequence: TGTGCCAGCAGTGAAGCGCTTCCAGGGGGGGGTCAGCCCCAGCATTTT. The encoded protein is CASSEALPGGGQPQHF.

This chain uses TRBV7-8 with TRBJ2-1; D is unclear. Germline V gene data show CDR1 as SGHVS and CDR2 as FQNEAQ. The CDR3 is 14 amino acids. V was pared by 8 bases and J by 6 bases, with 17 bases between. The CDR3 loop is CASGARSPLNEQFF. For the CDR3, the DNA is TGTGCCAGCGGCGCTCGATCTCCTCTCAATGAGCAGTTCTTC.

CDR3: CASSYAEGGSYGYTF. DNA of the CDR3: TGTGCCAGCAGTTACGCGGAGGGTGGGAGCTATGGCTACACCTTC. This rearrangement joins TRBV6-5 to TRBJ1-2; the D is unclear. Germline V CDR1 and CDR2: MNHEY, SVGAGI. The length of the CDR3 is 15 residues. Trimming removed 2 bases at V and 4 bases at J, with 14 bases between.

The chain has TRBV7-9 and TRBJ2-1; D is perhaps TRBD1 or TRBD2 (6 bases each). The V gene lost 8 bases and the J gene lost 8 bases, with 22 bases spanning the gap. Germline V gene lookup returns CDR1 SEHNR and CDR2 FQNEAQ (reference sequence). This CDR3 spans 15 amino acids. The CDR3 spells CASVIGRGPIDEQFF. The CDR3, as DNA: TGTGCCAGCGTCATTGGCCGGGGGCCAATAGATGAGCAGTTCTTC.

This clone was counted many times. The V gene is TRBV5-4, the J gene TRBJ2-7; 13 positions agree with TRBD2. Germline V CDR1 and CDR2: SGHNT, YYREEE (reference sequence). This CDR3 comprises 17 residues. V was pared by 4 bases and J by 4 bases, with 11 bases of the junction left unmatched. The CDR3 nucleotides read TGTGCCAGCAGCGGGGTGACTAGCGGGAGGACTCCGTACGAGCAGTACTTC. It specifies CASSGVTSGRTPYEQYF.

The rearrangement uses TRBV14 and TRBJ2-1; TRBD2 is a possible D gene (5 bases). Germline CDR1 SGHDN, CDR2 FVKESK. This CDR3 is built from 19 residues. Trimming removed 1 base at V and 5 bases at J, with 24 bases between. The CDR3 reads CASSQGARLATMKDNEQFF. CDR3 sequence (DNA): TGTGCCAGCAGCCAAGGGGCTCGCCTAGCTACTATGAAGGACAATGAGCAGTTCTTC.